Listed here is a single T cell receptor (beta chain). These data are taken from a study of T cell changes during pregnancy in multiple sclerosis. Libraries were prepared by immunoSEQ multiplex PCR; TCRdb keeps only in-frame clonotypes and omits some of them. The sample holds over 45,000 clones, 85% to 95% seen once. This CDR3 has 16 residues. CDR1 and CDR2 from the germline V gene are PRHDT and FYEKMQ (reference sequence). Trimming cost V 5 bases and J 0 bases; bases outside gene matches: 9. This TCR was sampled from a female donor with multiple sclerosis, enrolled in a pregnancy study. This sequence joins TRBV13 and TRBJ1-1; 7 nucleotides line up with TRBD1. The sample consisted of CD8+ T cells from peripheral blood mononuclear cells, taken in the third trimester of pregnancy. DNA of the CDR3: TGTGCCAGCAGCCCGCAGGGGGTGGGGATGAACACTGAAGCTTTCTTT. It is translated as CASSPQGVGMNTEAFF.